One sample yielded the 5 T cell receptor beta chains listed below, sequenced in a study of T cell responses to AZD1222 COVID-19 vaccine. Only in-frame clones appear in the TCRdb table, and some are missing; sequencing was by immunoSEQ multiplex PCR. The table lists around 100,000 clones, around nine tenths of them singletons. The sample here was peripheral blood, taken 28 days after the second dose of the MenACWY control vaccine. The receptors were sampled from an adult who received the MenACWY meningococcal vaccine as a control.

The CDR3 sequence: CASRTGGSGNTIYF. The CDR3 DNA reads as TGCGCCAGCAGAACAGGGGGTTCTGGAAACACCATATATTTT. The chain couples TRBV5-1 to TRBJ1-3, with 8 bases lining up with TRBD1. CDR3 size: 14 residues. The germline V gene encodes CDR1 SGHRS and CDR2 YFSETQ. V shed 5 bases, J shed 1 base, and the junction held 2 bases outside the gene matches.

The chain couples TRBV19 to TRBJ1-5, with a tentative D call TRBD1 (6 bases). The V end was cut by 6 bases, the J end by 1 base, with 10 bases between. From germline, CDR1 is LNHDA and CDR2 SQIVND (reference sequence). There are 14 residues in the CDR3. The CDR3 here is CASRRGTSNQPQHF. CDR3 nucleotide sequence: TGTGCCAGTAGAAGGGGGACGAGCAATCAGCCCCAGCATTTT.

The sample holds a few counts of this clone. The rearrangement links TRBV7-2 to TRBJ1-1; perhaps TRBD1 as D (5 bases). In germline, CDR1 is SGHTA, CDR2 FQGNSA. This CDR3 region has 16 residues. Trimming took 2 bases from V and 7 from J, leaving 20 bases between them. The CDR3 coding sequence is TGTGCCAGCAGCTTACGCCCGACAGCTAGGGTTGGTGAAGCTTTCTTT. Amino acid sequence: CASSLRPTARVGEAFF.

This clone was picked up a small number of times. This chain joins TRBV6-5 and TRBJ1-2, with D unresolved. Germline lookup yields CDR1 MNHEY and CDR2 SVGAGI. The CDR3 spans 12 residues. Trimming pared 9 bases from V and 2 bases from J, leaving 10 bases between. CDR3 sequence (DNA): TGTGCCAGTTGGCAACAGAACTATGGCTACACCTTC. This codes for CASWQQNYGYTF.

This clone came up once. The rearrangement joins TRBV9 to TRBJ2-1; D is unclear. The CDR3 extends over 14 amino acids. Germline V gives CDR1 SGDLS, CDR2 YYNGEE. The V end lost 4 bases, the J end lost 7 bases, and 15 bases lay between the germline ends. In DNA, the CDR3 is TGTGCCAGCAGCCCTTATGGGATGGGGAATGAGCAGTTCTTC. It is translated as CASSPYGMGNEQFF.